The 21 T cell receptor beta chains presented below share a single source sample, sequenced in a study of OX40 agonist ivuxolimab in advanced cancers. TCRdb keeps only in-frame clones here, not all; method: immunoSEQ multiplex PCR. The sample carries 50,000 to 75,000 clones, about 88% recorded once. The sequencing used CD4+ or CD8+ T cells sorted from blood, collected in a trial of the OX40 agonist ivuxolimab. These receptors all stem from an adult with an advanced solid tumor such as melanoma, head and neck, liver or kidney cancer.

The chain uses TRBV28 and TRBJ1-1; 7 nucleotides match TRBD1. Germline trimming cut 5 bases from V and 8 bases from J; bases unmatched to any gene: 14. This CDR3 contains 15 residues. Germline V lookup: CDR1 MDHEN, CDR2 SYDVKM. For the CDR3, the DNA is TGTGCCAGCAGTACCCCCTCAGGGGGGTATGGCGAAGCTTTCTTT. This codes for CASSTPSGGYGEAFF.

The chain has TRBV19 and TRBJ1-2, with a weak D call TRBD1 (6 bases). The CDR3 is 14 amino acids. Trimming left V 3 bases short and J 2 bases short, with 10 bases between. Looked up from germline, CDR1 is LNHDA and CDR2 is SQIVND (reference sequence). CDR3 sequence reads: CASSMGGQNYGYTF. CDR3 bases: TGTGCCAGTAGTATGGGCGGACAGAACTATGGCTACACCTTC.

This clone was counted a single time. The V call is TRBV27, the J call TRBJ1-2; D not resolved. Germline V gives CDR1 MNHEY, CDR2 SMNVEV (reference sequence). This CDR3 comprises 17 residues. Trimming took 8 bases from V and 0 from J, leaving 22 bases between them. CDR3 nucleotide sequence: TGTGCCAGCTCATTACGGGCCCAAGCTCTTTCTAACTATGGCTACACCTTC. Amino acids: CASSLRAQALSNYGYTF.

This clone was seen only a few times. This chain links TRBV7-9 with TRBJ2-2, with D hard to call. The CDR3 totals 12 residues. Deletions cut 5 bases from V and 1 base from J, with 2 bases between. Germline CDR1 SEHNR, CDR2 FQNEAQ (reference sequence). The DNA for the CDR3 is TGTGCCAGCAGCCGGAACACCGGGGAGCTGTTTTTT. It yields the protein CASSRNTGELFF.

The CDR3 is CASGRGTGFSSSYNEQFF. CDR3 sequence (DNA): TGCGCCAGCGGCCGTGGGACAGGGTTTTCAAGCTCCTACAATGAGCAGTTCTTC. The chain carries TRBV4-1 and TRBJ2-1, with 9 positions matching TRBD1. Per the germline V gene, CDR1 is MGHRA and CDR2 is YSYEKL. V lost 8 bases and J lost 0; bases outside the gene matches: 14. The CDR3 runs to 18 residues.

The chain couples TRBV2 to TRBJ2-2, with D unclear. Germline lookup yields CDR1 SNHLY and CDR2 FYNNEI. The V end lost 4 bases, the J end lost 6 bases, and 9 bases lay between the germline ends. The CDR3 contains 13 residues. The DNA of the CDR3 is TGTGCCAGCAGTGGTGAGGTCGCCGGGGAGCTGTTTTTT. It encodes CASSGEVAGELFF.

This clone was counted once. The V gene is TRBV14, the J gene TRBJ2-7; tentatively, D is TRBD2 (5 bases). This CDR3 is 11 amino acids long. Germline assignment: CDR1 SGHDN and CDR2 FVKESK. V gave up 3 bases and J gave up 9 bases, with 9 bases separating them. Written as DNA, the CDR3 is TGTGCCAGCAGCCAGGGAGTGGGGCAGTACTTC. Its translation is CASSQGVGQYF.

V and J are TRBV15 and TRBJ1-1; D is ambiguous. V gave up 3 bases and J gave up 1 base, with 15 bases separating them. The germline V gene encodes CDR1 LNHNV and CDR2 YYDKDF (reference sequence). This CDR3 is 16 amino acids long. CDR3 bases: TGTGCCACCAGCAGGCCCGGTGGGGTTGCGAACACTGAAGCTTTCTTT. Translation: CATSRPGGVANTEAFF.

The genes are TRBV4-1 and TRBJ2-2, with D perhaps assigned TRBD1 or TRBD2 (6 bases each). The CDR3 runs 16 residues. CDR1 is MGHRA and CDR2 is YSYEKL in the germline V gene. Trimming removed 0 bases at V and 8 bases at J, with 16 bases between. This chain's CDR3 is CASSQEGGGITGELFF. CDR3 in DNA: TGCGCCAGCAGCCAAGAAGGAGGGGGAATCACGGGGGAGCTGTTTTTT.

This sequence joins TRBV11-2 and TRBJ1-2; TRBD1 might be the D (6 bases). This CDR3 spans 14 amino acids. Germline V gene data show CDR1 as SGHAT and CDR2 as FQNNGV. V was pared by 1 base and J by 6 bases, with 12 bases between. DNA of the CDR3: TGTGCCAGCAGCTTAGTGACAGGTCTTGATGGCTACACCTTC. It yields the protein CASSLVTGLDGYTF.

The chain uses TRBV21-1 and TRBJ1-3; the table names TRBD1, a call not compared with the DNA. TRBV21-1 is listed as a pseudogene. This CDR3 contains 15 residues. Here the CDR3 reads CASSKMQSSGNTIYF. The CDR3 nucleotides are TGTGCCAGCAGCAAGATGCAGTCCTCTGGAAACACCATATATTTT.

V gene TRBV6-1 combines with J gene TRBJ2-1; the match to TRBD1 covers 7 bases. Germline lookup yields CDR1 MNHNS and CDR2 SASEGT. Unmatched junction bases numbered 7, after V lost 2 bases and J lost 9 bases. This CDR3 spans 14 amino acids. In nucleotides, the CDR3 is TGTGCCAGCAGTGAAAGGACAGGTCGGAGTGAGCAGTTCTTC. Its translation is CASSERTGRSEQFF.

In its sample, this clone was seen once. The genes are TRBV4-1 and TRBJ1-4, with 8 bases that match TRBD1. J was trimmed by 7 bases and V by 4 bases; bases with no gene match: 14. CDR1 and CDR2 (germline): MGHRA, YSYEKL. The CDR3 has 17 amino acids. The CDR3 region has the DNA TGCGCCAGCAGCCTCAGGGGCCTTAGACAGGGGATTGAAAAACTGTTTTTT. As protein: CASSLRGLRQGIEKLFF.

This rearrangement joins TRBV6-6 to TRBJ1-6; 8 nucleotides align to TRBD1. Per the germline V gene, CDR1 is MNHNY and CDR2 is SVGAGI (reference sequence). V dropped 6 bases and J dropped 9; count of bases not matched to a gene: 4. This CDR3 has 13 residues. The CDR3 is CASRTGGGSPLHF. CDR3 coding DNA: TGTGCCAGCAGAACAGGGGGGGGTTCACCCCTCCACTTT.

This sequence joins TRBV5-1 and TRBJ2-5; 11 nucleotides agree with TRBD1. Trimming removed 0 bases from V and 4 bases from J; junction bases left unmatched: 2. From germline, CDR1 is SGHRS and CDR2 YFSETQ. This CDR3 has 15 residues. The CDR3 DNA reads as TGCGCCAGCAGCTTGGTGGGACAGGGGGGAGAGACCCAGTACTTC. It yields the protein CASSLVGQGGETQYF.

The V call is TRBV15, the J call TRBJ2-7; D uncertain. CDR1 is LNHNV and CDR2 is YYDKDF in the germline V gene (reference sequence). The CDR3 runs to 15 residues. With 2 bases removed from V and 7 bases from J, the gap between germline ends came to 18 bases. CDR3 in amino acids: CATSRNQPGSGEQYF. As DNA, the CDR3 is TGTGCCACCAGCAGAAATCAACCGGGTTCCGGGGAGCAGTACTTC.

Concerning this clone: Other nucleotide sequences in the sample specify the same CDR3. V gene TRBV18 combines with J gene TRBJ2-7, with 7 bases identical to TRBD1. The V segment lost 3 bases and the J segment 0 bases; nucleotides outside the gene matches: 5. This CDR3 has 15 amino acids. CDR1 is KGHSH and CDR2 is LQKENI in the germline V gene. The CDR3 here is CASSPGNRGSYEQYF. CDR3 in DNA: TGTGCCAGCTCACCGGGGAACAGGGGCTCCTACGAGCAGTACTTC. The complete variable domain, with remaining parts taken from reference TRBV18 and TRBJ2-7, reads NAGVMQNPRHLVRRRGQEARLRCSPMKGHSHVYWYRQLPEEGLKFMVYLQKENIIDESGMPKERFSAEFPKEGPSILRIQQVVRGDSAAYFCASSPGNRGSYEQYFGPGTRLTVT.

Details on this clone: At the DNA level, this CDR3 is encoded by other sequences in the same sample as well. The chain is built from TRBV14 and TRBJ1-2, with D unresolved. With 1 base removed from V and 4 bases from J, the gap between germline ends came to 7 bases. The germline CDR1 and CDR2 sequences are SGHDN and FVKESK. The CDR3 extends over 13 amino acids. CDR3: CASSQVAAYGYTF. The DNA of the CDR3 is TGTGCCAGCAGCCAAGTCGCAGCCTATGGCTACACCTTC.

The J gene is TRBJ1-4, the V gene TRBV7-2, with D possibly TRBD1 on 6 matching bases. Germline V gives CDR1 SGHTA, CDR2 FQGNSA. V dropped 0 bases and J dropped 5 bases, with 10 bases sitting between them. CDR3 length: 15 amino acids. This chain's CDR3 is CASSLAGANNEKLFF. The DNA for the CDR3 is TGTGCCAGCAGCTTAGCGGGGGCCAACAATGAAAAACTGTTTTTT. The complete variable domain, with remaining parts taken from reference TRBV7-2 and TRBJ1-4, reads GAGVSQSPSNKVTEKGKDVELRCDPISGHTALYWYRQSLGQGLEFLIYFQGNSAPDKSGLPSDRFSAERTGGSVSTLTIQRTQQEDSAVYLCASSLAGANNEKLFFGSGTQLSVL.

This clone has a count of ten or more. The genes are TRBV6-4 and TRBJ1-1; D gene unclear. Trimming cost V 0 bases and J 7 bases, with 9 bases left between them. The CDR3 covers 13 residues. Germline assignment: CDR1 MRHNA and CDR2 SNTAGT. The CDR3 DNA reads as TGTGCCAGCAGTGACTCGGCCCGAAGTGAAGCTTTCTTT. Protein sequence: CASSDSARSEAFF.

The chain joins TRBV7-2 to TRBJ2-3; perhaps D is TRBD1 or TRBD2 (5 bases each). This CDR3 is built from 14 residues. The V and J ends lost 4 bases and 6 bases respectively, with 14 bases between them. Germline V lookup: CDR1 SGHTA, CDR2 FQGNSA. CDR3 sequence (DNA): TGTGCCAGCAGCTCCGGGGCCTCCATGGATACGCAGTATTTT. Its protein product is CASSSGASMDTQYF. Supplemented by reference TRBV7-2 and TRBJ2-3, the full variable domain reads GAGVSQSPSNKVTEKGKDVELRCDPISGHTALYWYRQSLGQGLEFLIYFQGNSAPDKSGLPSDRFSAERTGGSVSTLTIQRTQQEDSAVYLCASSSGASMDTQYFGPGTRLTVL.